The T cell receptor beta chain under discussion was sequenced for a study of T cells expressing NK-cell markers. Study overall: One of the eight sequenced donors was seronegative, whereas the other seven were HCMV-seropositive.

Overall study results and limits: NKG2C+ dominant clonotypes from a handful of donors made up roughly 1.0-8% of CD8+ T cells.

CDR1 and CDR2 (germline): SGHRS, YFSETQ. The CDR3 totals 15 residues. On this clonotype: No antigen is known for it.

TCRdb re-called the 5' RACE reads and shows each CDR3 protein once, DNA omitted. Found here are approximately 380,000 distinct CDR3 sequences; the top ten clones hold over 4%. This receptor was taken from a man between 18 and 69 years old in good health. Sequenced: blood T cells: a sorted CD56 or NKG2C T cell subset, CD4+ or CD8+ T cells, or bulk PBMC T cells (not recorded which). This chain connects TRBV5-1 to TRBJ2-7; TCRdb's D call, TRBD1, is unchecked because there is no DNA. This CDR3 is CASSRSTGTDYEQYF.